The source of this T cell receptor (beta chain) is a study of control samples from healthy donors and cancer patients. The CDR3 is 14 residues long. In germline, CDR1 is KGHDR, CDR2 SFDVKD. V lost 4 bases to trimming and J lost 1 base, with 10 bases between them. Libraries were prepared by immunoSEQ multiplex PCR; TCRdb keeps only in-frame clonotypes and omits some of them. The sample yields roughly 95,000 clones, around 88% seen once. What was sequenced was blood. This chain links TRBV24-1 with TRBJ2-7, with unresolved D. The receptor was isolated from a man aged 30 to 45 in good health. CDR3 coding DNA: TGTGCCACCAGTGACCCTAGGCAATCCTACGAGCAGTACTTC. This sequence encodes CATSDPRQSYEQYF.